This T cell receptor (beta chain) stems from a study of blood T cell repertoires in COVID-19. Individuals drawn from approximately 22 US areas were roughly 18 to 95 years old. As originally analysed: Estimation of nucleated cell counts relied on the amplification of reference gene primers. Repertoires were generated with immunoSEQ multiplex PCR, while TCRdb's copy carries only in-frame clones and drops some. V and J calls plus clone size are reproduced from that table; the DNA served to infer D and trimming. The table lists 170,000 or so clones, approximately 85% of them singletons, with roughly 6% in the top ten. The clonotype comes from a middle-aged man who had recovered from COVID-19. Sequencing input: PBMCs or T cells enriched from blood (not recorded which).

The chain's CDR3 is CASSQGQTYEQYF. Written as DNA, the CDR3 is TGCGCCAGCAGCCAGGGACAAACCTACGAGCAGTACTTC. This rearrangement joins TRBV5-1 to TRBJ2-7; a weak D match, TRBD1 (6 bases). The CDR3 covers 13 residues. Germline V CDR1 and CDR2: SGHRS, YFSETQ. Trimming took 4 bases from V and 2 from J, leaving 10 bases between them.